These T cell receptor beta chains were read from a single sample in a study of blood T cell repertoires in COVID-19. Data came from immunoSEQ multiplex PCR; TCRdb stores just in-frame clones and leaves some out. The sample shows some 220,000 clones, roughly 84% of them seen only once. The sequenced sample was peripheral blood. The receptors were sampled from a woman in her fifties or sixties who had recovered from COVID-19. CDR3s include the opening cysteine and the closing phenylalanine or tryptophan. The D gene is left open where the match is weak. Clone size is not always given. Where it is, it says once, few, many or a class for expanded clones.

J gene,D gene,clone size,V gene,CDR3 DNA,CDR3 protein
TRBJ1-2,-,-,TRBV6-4,TGTGCCAGCAGTGATACCGACAGTAACTATGGCTACACCTTC,CASSDTDSNYGYTF
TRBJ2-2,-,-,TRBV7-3,TGTGCCAGCAGTACAGGGTGGAACACCGGGGAGCTGTTTTTT,CASSTGWNTGELFF
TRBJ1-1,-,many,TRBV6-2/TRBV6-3,TGTGCCAGCAGCCTCTACACTGAAGCTTTCTTT,CASSLYTEAFF
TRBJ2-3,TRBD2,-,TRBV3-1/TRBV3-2,TGTGCCAGCAGCCAATTAGCGGGGGCCCAAACAGATACGCAGTATTTT,CASSQLAGAQTDTQYF
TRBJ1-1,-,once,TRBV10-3,TGTGCCATCAGTGAGTCGGCAATACCTGAAGCTTTCTTT,CAISESAIPEAFF
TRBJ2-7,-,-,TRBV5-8,TGTGCCAGCAGCCAGGATGACAGGCTAATGTACGAGCAGTACTTC,CASSQDDRLMYEQYF
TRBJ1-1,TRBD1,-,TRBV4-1,TGCGCCAGCAGCCAAGCGGAACAGGGGTTAAACACTGAAGCTTTCTTT,CASSQAEQGLNTEAFF
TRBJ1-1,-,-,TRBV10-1,TGCGCCAGCAGTGAGTCGAGTGGAGGGGATTTCAGCACTGAAGCTTTCTTT,CASSESSGGDFSTEAFF
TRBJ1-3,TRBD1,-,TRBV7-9,TGTGCCAGCAGGGCCGGACAGGGGTTACCTGGAAACACCATATATTTT,CASRAGQGLPGNTIYF
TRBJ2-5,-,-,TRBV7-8,TGTGCCAGCAGCCCGGGACTGGGGTTCGGGGAGACCCAGTACTTC,CASSPGLGFGETQYF
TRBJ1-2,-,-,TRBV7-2,TGTGCCAGCAGGCCCACACAGAACTATGGCTACACCTTC,CASRPTQNYGYTF
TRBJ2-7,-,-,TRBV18,TGTGCCAGCTCACCCCCAACTCGGGAGCAGTACTTC,CASSPPTREQYF
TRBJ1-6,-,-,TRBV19,TGTGCCAGTAAGGGAGGAGGGGCCTATAATTCACCCCTCCACTTT,CASKGGGAYNSPLHF
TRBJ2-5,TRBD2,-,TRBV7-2,TGTGCCAGCAGCTTAGGACTAGCTGAGACCCAGTACTTC,CASSLGLAETQYF
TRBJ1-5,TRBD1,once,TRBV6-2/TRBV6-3,TGTGCCAGCAGTCCCAGGGGGCTCGGTCAGCCCCAGCATTTT,CASSPRGLGQPQHF
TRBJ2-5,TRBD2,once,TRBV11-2,TGTGCCAGCAGCTTACGGGGGGGCGAACCTCAAGAGACCCAGTACTTC,CASSLRGGEPQETQYF
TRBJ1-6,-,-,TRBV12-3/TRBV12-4,TGTGCCAGCTCAGGGTTGGGTAATTCACCCCTCCACTTT,CASSGLGNSPLHF
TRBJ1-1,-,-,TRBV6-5,TGTGCCAGCAGTTACGCGACTGCGGGGTTCACTGAAGCTTTCTTT,CASSYATAGFTEAFF
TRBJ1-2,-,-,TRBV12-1,TGTGCCAGCAGCTCGACAGTCTCTGGCTACACCTTC,CASSSTVSGYTF
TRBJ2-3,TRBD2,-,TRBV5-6,TGTGCCAGCAGCTTGCCCGGACTAGCGACCGCAGATACGCAGTATTTT,CASSLPGLATADTQYF
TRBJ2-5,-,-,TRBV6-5,TGTGCCAGCAGTAGGGGGGGCCTAGAGACCCAGTACTTC,CASSRGGLETQYF
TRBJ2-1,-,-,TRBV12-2,TGTGCAAGTCGTGCAATAGGCCGGGGTAGCGGGTACGACAATGAGCAGTTCTTC,CASRAIGRGSGYDNEQFF
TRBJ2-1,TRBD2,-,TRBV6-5,TGTGCCAGCAGTTACCGGACTAGCGCAATGATCAATGAGCAGTTCTTC,CASSYRTSAMINEQFF
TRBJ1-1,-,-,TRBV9,TGTGCCAGCAGCGTAGGCCCGGGCACTGAAGCTTTCTTT,CASSVGPGTEAFF
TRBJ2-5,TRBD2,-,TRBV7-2,TGTGCCAGCAGCTCCCGACTAGCGGGGGGGAGGGCCCAGTACTTC,CASSSRLAGGRAQYF
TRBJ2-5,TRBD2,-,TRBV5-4,TGTGCCAGCAACAGAGCGGGGGGGCCGGAGACCCAGTACTTC,CASNRAGGPETQYF
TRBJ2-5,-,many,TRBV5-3,TGTGCCAGAAGCCCCGGAGGCTCTAGCGAACAAGAGACCCAGTACTTC,CARSPGGSSEQETQYF
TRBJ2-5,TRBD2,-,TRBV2,TGTGCCAGCATCGGGACTAGCGGGACCGAGACCCAGTACTTC,CASIGTSGTETQYF